This TCR beta chain was recovered during a study of T cells in Graves' hyperthyroidism and ophthalmopathy. RNA transcripts gave rise to amplified TCR beta CDR3 regions. An initial round of RT-PCR targeting the TCR CDR3 relied on the HTBI primer set. A single record per CDR3 protein comes from TCRdb applying MiXCR to the multiplex PCR reads. In the table there are roughly 800,000 distinct CDR3 sequences, over 35% of which are singletons. Study findings and constraints: Researchers found most expanded thyroid clonotypes above 0.001 in blood as well.

This clonotype was seen many times. Its antigen is as yet unknown. Disease duration under 2 months; hyperthyroidism patients were aged 18 to 65. Diagnoses rested on clinical symptoms, serum thyroxine and TRAb, thyroid ultrasound and orbital computed tomography. Using around 10 ml of fresh peripheral blood, PBMCs were prepared. The CDR3 has 14 residues. Trimming took off 4 bases at V and 3 bases at J, with 12 bases between the two ends. CDR1 and CDR2 (germline): LNHDA, SQIVND (reference sequence). J is TRBJ2-5 and V is TRBV19; D may be TRBD1 (5 bases). The receptor's source is a man younger than 35 with Graves' hyperthyroidism. The sequencing input was blood. CDR3 in DNA: TGTGCCAGTAGTACAGCGACAGTCAAAGAGACCCAGTACTTC. Translating it yields CASSTATVKETQYF.